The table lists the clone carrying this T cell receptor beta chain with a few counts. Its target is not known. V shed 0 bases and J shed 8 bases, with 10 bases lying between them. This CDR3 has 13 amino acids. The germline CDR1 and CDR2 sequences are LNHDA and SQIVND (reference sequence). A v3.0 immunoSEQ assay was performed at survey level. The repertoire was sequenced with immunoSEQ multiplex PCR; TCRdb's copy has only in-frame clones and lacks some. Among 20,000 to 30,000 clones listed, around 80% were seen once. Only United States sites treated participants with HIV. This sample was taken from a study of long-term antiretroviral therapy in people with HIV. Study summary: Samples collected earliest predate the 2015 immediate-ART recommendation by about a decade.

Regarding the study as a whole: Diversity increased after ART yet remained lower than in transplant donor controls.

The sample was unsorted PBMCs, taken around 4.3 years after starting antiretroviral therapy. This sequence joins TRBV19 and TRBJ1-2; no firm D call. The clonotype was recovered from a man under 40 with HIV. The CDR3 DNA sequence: TGTGCCAGTAGTATAGATTGGTGGCGCGGCTACACCTTC. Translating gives CASSIDWWRGYTF.